This TCR beta chain was documented in a study of response to subunit inactivated influenza vaccine (dated by TCRdb to between 2018 and 2020). The study in broad terms: The study used deep quantitative T cell receptor repertoire profiling to track responses to a trivalent subunit inactivated influenza vaccine. What the research found in general, with its limitations: According to the authors, only a limited number of new T cells may be recruited by each seasonal influenza vaccination.

After removal of 5 bases from V and 5 bases from J, the junction retains 19 bases not matched to a gene. Looking up the germline V gene (reference sequence) yields CDR1 SGHAT and CDR2 FQDESV. The CDR3 has 19 amino acids, counting the end cysteine and phenylalanine. CDR3 DNA is the only sequence kept; it has 57 bases, read in frame from the first base. The library was made by RT-PCR. The sample was run on an Illumina HiSeq 2500. Using fastp at Q25 and MiXCR, TCRdb reprocessed the public reads and kept productive beta chains. Each record represents a unique CDR3 protein, reported with the most common genes and DNA among its rows. The sample includes roughly 790,000 distinct CDR3 sequences, with around 20% observed a single time. The ten largest clones take up about a tenth of the sample. In regard to this clonotype: This receptor's antigen is unknown. Base-call qualities are not available, and no considerably larger clone is one nucleotide away.

This clonotype was obtained from a man aged 50 to 60 who received an inactivated influenza vaccine. Donor details come from another sample of the same person, matched by shared clones. The rearrangement combines TRBV11-1 with TRBJ1-1, and 11 bases in between align with TRBD1. Specimen: PBMCs from blood, collected 5 days after vaccination. CDR3 sequence: CASSRFNSIPGQGATEAFF. The DNA sequence is as follows: TGTGCCAGCAGCCGTTTTAATAGTATCCCCGGACAGGGGGCGACTGAAGCTTTCTTT.